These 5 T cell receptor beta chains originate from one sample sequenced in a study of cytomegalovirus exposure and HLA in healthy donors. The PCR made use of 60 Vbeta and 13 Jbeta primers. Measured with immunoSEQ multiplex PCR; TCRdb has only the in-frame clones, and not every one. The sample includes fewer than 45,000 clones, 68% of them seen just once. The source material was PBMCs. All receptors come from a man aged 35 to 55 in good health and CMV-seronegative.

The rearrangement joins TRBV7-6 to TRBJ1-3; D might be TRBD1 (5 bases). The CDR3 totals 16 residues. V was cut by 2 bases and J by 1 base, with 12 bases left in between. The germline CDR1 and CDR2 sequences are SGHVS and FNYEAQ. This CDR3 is CASSLFAGGSGNTIYF. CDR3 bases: TGTGCCAGCAGCTTATTTGCTGGGGGGTCTGGAAACACCATATATTTT.

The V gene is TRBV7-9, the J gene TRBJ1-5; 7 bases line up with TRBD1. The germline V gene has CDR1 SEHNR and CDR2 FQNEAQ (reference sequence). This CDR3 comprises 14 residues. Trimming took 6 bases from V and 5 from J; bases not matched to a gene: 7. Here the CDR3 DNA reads TGTGCCAGCAGTTTACAGGGGCTGGATCAGCCCCAGCATTTT. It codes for CASSLQGLDQPQHF.

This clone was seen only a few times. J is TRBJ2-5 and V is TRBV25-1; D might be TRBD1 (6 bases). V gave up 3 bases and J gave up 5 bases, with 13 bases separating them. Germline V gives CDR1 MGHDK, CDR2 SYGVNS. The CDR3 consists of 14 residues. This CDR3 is CASSESGDVETQYF. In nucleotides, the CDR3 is TGTGCCAGCAGTGAGTCAGGGGATGTCGAGACCCAGTACTTC.

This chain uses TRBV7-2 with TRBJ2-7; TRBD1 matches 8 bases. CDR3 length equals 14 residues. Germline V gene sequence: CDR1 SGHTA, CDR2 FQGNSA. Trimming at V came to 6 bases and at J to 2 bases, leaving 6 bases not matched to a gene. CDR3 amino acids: CASSFWTGTYEQYF. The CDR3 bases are TGTGCCAGCAGTTTTTGGACAGGGACCTACGAGCAGTACTTC.

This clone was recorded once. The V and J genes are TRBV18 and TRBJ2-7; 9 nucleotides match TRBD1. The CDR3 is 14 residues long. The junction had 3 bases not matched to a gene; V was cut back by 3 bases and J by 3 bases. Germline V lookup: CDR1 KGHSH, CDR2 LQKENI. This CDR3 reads CASSPDRGGYEQYF. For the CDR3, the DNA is TGTGCCAGCTCACCGGACAGGGGAGGCTACGAGCAGTACTTC. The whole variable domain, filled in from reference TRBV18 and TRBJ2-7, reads NAGVMQNPRHLVRRRGQEARLRCSPMKGHSHVYWYRQLPEEGLKFMVYLQKENIIDESGMPKERFSAEFPKEGPSILRIQQVVRGDSAAYFCASSPDRGGYEQYFGPGTRLTVT.